This T cell receptor beta chain originates from a study of spatial heterogeneity in lung cancer (dated by TCRdb to 2018 to 2020). With regard to the full study: More beta-chain than alpha-chain transcripts were consistently detected, likely reflecting higher beta-chain transcript abundance. At surgery, both alpha and beta chains were TCR-sequenced in about 200 tumor regions, about 64 matched nontumor lung samples and 56 PBMC samples. The study quantitatively compared TCR alpha and beta repertoires across multiple tumor regions, matched nontumor lung and blood in non-small cell lung cancer. In the raw uncorrected reads, each unique combination of TCR and UMI appeared on average more than ten times. Nonsynonymous mutation counts, determined by whole-exome sequencing of tumor tissue, were related to TCR repertoire features.

General conclusions and limits of the study: Confirming at a functional level the hypothesis that regional TCRs recognize regional mutations was considered to require additional single-cell paired TCR alpha and beta sequencing. Ubiquitous expanded tumor TCRs were detected in blood more often at tumor resection than at routine follow-up.

Explained via the paper, the time point label denotes: sample taken at primary tumor resection. For TCR sequencing, whole RNA was extracted from tumor and nontumor lung tissue, or from cryopreserved PBMC samples, and no cell sorting was done. The donors were around 69 patients from the lung TRACERx cohort who had early-stage, untreated non-small cell lung cancer. A patient was chosen for TCR sequencing only when enough RNA was available from at least two tumor regions. V and J are truncated by 6 bases and 2 bases respectively, leaving an intervening sequence of 6 bases. The CDR3, from cysteine to phenylalanine, totals 12 residues. The read is trimmed to its CDR3 DNA, 36 bases read in frame from base 1. CDR1 SNHLY and CDR2 FYNNEI were looked up in the germline V gene. The method was 5' RACE. The instrument given in TCRdb is NextSeq 500. The TCR library protocol attached a unique molecular identifier to each TCR cDNA molecule to allow correction of PCR and sequencing errors. Per the authors' processing: Decombinator tools were used for TCR identification, UMI-based error correction and CDR3 extraction. Expanded TCRs were defined as those above a frequency of 2 per 1,000, corresponding to the top 1% of the tumor frequency distribution. Renyi diversity was calculated using the R vegan package after each repertoire was subsampled 100 times to 5,000 TCRs. CDR3 similarity networks were constructed using string-kernel similarity of amino acid triplets, with links drawn between CDR3s whose pairwise similarity was above 0.82. TCRdb's own reprocessing of the public reads used fastp at Q25 and MiXCR and kept productive beta chains. Every entry covers one CDR3 protein and lists the most common genes and DNA from its rows. These V and J calls rely on TCRdb rather than the paper's analysis. Recorded for this sample are some 44,000 distinct CDR3 sequences; about an eighth of them occurred a single time. The ten largest account for around three fifths of the sample.

As for this clonotype: Its antigen is still unknown. Qualities for individual bases were not recorded, and no much larger clone is one base off.

Sequencing used PBMCs, obtained at surgery. The sequence is built from TRBV2 and TRBJ2-3, with the identity of the D gene unclear. The clonotype originates from a male donor with early-stage non-small cell lung cancer. At the DNA level, the sequence is TGTGCCAGCAGCCGATACACAGATACGCAGTATTTT. The encoded protein is CASSRYTDTQYF.